These 20 T cell receptor beta chains originate from one sample sequenced in a study of OX40 agonist ivuxolimab in advanced cancers. TCRdb's table, derived via immunoSEQ multiplex PCR, lists solely in-frame clones and lacks some. The sample contains around 100,000 clones, around 92% of which appear only once. This specimen was CD4+ or CD8+ T cells sorted from blood, taken in a trial of the OX40 agonist ivuxolimab. These receptors were taken from an adult with an advanced solid tumor such as melanoma, head and neck, liver or kidney cancer.

V gene TRBV7-9 combines with J gene TRBJ2-1; TRBD2 matches 8 bases. Germline V lookup: CDR1 SEHNR, CDR2 FQNEAQ (reference sequence). J gave up 5 bases and V 1 base, and 4 bases lay outside the gene matches. This CDR3 has 15 residues. CDR3 loop: CASSLGLAGHNEQFF. CDR3 in DNA: TGTGCCAGCAGCTTAGGGTTAGCGGGACACAATGAGCAGTTCTTC. Full variable domain (missing parts from reference TRBV7-9 and TRBJ2-1): DTGVSQNPRHKITKRGQNVTFRCDPISEHNRLYWYRQTLGQGPEFLTYFQNEAQLEKSRLLSDRFSAERPKGSFSTLEIQRTEQGDSAMYLCASSLGLAGHNEQFFGPGTRLTVL.

Here the CDR3 DNA reads TGTGCCAGCAGTGAATACAGGGATATTTTCCTCTCTGGGGCCAACGTCCTGACTTTC. Translation: CASSEYRDIFLSGANVLTF. V is TRBV6-1 and J is TRBJ2-6, with a possible D match to TRBD1 (6 bases). The CDR3 extends over 19 amino acids. Looked up from germline, CDR1 is MNHNS and CDR2 is SASEGT. Trimming cost V 2 bases and J 0 bases, with 17 bases left between them.

This chain uses TRBV14 with TRBJ1-1; D is unresolved. Trimming took 5 bases from V and 1 from J, leaving 5 bases between them. CDR1 is SGHDN and CDR2 is FVKESK in the germline V gene. CDR3 length: 12 residues. The CDR3, as DNA: TGTGCCAGCAGCGATTGGAACACTGAAGCTTTCTTT. The encoded protein is CASSDWNTEAFF.

This chain uses TRBV7-2 with TRBJ1-3; D ambiguous. The germline CDR1 and CDR2 sequences are SGHTA and FQGNSA. The V gene lost 6 bases and the J gene lost 1 base, with 7 bases spanning the gap. This CDR3 contains 13 residues. CDR3 sequence reads: CASSTGSGNTIYF. In nucleotides, the CDR3 is TGTGCCAGCAGTACCGGATCTGGAAACACCATATATTTT.

The chain is built from TRBV28 and TRBJ2-7, with TRBD2 as a possible D gene (6 bases). V was cut by 7 bases and J by 2 bases, with 18 bases left in between. The length of the CDR3 is 15 residues. Germline V gene data show CDR1 as MDHEN and CDR2 as SYDVKM. The CDR3 sequence: CASKRAGTTTYEQYF. The CDR3 coding sequence is TGTGCCAGCAAGCGGGCGGGTACGACGACCTACGAGCAGTACTTC. The full variable domain, rest sourced from reference TRBV28 and TRBJ2-7, is DVKVTQSSRYLVKRTGEKVFLECVQDMDHENMFWYRQDPGLGLRLIYFSYDVKMKEKGDIPEGYSVSREKKERFSLILESASTNQTSMYLCASKRAGTTTYEQYFGPGTRLTVT.

The rearrangement links TRBV30 to TRBJ1-2; 8 bases line up with TRBD1. Germline lookup yields CDR1 GTSNPN and CDR2 SVGIG (reference sequence). Unmatched junction bases numbered 4, after V lost 8 bases and J lost 2 bases. The CDR3 is 12 residues long. The CDR3 region has the DNA TGTGCCGCTAGACAGGGGAACTATGGCTACACCTTC. Its protein product is CAARQGNYGYTF. Together with reference TRBV30 and TRBJ1-2, the CDR3 gives the full variable domain: SQTIHQWPATLVQPVGSPLSLECTVEGTSNPNLYWYRQAAGRGLQLLFYSVGIGQISSEVPQNLSASRPQDRQFILSSKKLLLSDSGFYLCAARQGNYGYTFGSGTRLTVV.

The rearrangement joins TRBV30 to TRBJ2-3; 9 positions agree with TRBD2. The V and J ends lost 3 bases and 6 bases, in that order; junction bases with no gene match: 10. The CDR3 totals 15 residues. The V gene's germline CDR1 is GTSNPN and CDR2 SVGIG (reference sequence). CDR3 amino acids: CAWRIGTSQGDTQYF. The DNA for the CDR3 is TGTGCCTGGAGGATCGGGACTAGCCAAGGGGATACGCAGTATTTT. Using reference TRBV30 and TRBJ2-3 for the parts outside the CDR3, the full variable domain is SQTIHQWPATLVQPVGSPLSLECTVEGTSNPNLYWYRQAAGRGLQLLFYSVGIGQISSEVPQNLSASRPQDRQFILSSKKLLLSDSGFYLCAWRIGTSQGDTQYFGPGTRLTVL.

CDR3 sequence: CATSRDPGRGGKLFF. CDR3 nucleotide sequence: TGTGCCACCAGCAGGGATCCCGGGCGAGGGGGAAAACTGTTTTTT. The rearrangement uses TRBV15 and TRBJ1-4, with a weak D call TRBD1 (6 bases). The CDR3 is made up of 15 amino acids. Trimming pared 3 bases from V and 10 bases from J, leaving 18 bases between. Germline values: CDR1 LNHNV, CDR2 YYDKDF (reference sequence). Variable domain in full (rest from reference TRBV15 and TRBJ1-4): DAMVIQNPRYQVTQFGKPVTLSCSQTLNHNVMYWYQQKSSQAPKLLFHYYDKDFNNEADTPDNFQSRRPNTSFCFLDIRSPGLGDTAMYLCATSRDPGRGGKLFFGSGTQLSVL.

This rearrangement joins TRBV5-1 to TRBJ1-5; D gene ambiguous. V lost 1 base and J lost 5, with 7 bases in between. The V gene's germline CDR1 is SGHRS and CDR2 YFSETQ. The CDR3 loop spans 13 amino acids. CDR3 in amino acids: CASSLRGDQPQHF. The CDR3 region has the DNA TGCGCCAGCAGCTTGCGAGGTGATCAGCCCCAGCATTTT.

The V gene is TRBV29-1, the J gene TRBJ2-1; D unclear. The CDR3 runs to 14 residues. Trimming left V 7 bases short and J 6 bases short, with 19 bases between. CDR1 and CDR2 from the germline V gene are SQVTM and ANQGSEA. DNA of the CDR3: TGCAGCGCCCACCCGGGCCGAGTCCTCAATGAGCAGTTCTTC. Amino acid sequence: CSAHPGRVLNEQFF.

This clone was observed once. The CDR3 is CASSRGGLTGTYGYTF. CDR3 DNA sequence: TGTGCCAGCAGCCGGGGGGGCTTAACAGGGACCTATGGCTACACCTTC. The J gene is TRBJ1-2, the V gene TRBV5-4; D is possibly TRBD1 (6 bases). This CDR3 has 16 amino acids. In germline, CDR1 is SGHNT, CDR2 YYREEE (reference sequence). V lost 4 bases to trimming and J lost 4 bases, with 20 bases between them.

The CDR3 DNA reads TGCAGCGTTGGGACAGGGGTCAACACCGGGGAGCTGTTTTTT. Translation gives CSVGTGVNTGELFF. The V and J genes are TRBV29-1 and TRBJ2-2, with 9 positions matching TRBD1. V trimming: 4 bases; J trimming: 2 bases; junction bases outside the gene matches: 2. The CDR3 has 14 residues. Germline loops: CDR1 SQVTM, CDR2 ANQGSEA.

The gene calls are TRBV5-3 and TRBJ1-2; D is unclear. TRBV5-3 is classed as an ORF, of uncertain function. The V gene lost 3 bases and the J gene lost 4 bases, with 10 bases spanning the gap. The CDR3 covers 13 residues. The CDR3 coding sequence is TGTGCCAGAAGCTCTACAGAGTCCTATGGCTACACCTTC. It is translated as CARSSTESYGYTF.

The chain uses TRBV5-4 and TRBJ2-4; possibly TRBD2 for D (5 bases). Germline loops: CDR1 SGHNT, CDR2 YYREEE (reference sequence). V was clipped by 0 bases and J by 0 bases, with 7 bases between them. This CDR3 contains 15 residues. For the CDR3, the DNA is TGTGCCAGCAGCTTGGCCGAGGGAGCCAAAAACATTCAGTACTTC. Its translation is CASSLAEGAKNIQYF.

V usage is TRBV7-9 and J usage is TRBJ2-3; no reliable D call. V shed 3 bases and J shed 0 bases, with 1 base lying between them. CDR3 size: 12 residues. The germline CDR1 and CDR2 sequences are SEHNR and FQNEAQ (reference sequence). The CDR3 is CASSFSTDTQYF. CDR3 nucleotide sequence: TGTGCCAGCAGCTTTAGCACAGATACGCAGTATTTT. The whole variable domain, remainder taken from reference TRBV7-9 and TRBJ2-3, is DTGVSQNPRHKITKRGQNVTFRCDPISEHNRLYWYRQTLGQGPEFLTYFQNEAQLEKSRLLSDRFSAERPKGSFSTLEIQRTEQGDSAMYLCASSFSTDTQYFGPGTRLTVL.

The chain is built from TRBV12-5 and TRBJ2-1; 8 nucleotides match TRBD2. The V segment lost 3 bases and the J segment 3 bases; nucleotides outside the gene matches: 19. CDR1 and CDR2 (germline): LGHNT, FRNRAP. CDR3 length equals 20 residues. CDR3 nucleotides: TGTGCTAGTGGTTTACAAGTTTACTCAAAAGCGGGAGAGGGCTACAATGAGCAGTTCTTC. As protein: CASGLQVYSKAGEGYNEQFF.

The chain employs TRBV5-1 and TRBJ2-3, with 9 nucleotides matching TRBD2. The CDR3 spans 15 residues. V gave up 0 bases and J gave up 4 bases; unmatched junction bases: 3. CDR1 SGHRS and CDR2 YFSETQ come from the germline V gene. The CDR3 DNA reads TGCGCCAGCAGCTTGGGTAGCGGGGGATCAGATACGCAGTATTTT. Translated, it gives CASSLGSGGSDTQYF.

V is TRBV30 and J is TRBJ1-5, with D possibly matching TRBD1 (6 bases). The V and J ends lost 3 bases and 9 bases respectively, with 21 bases between them. The CDR3 loop spans 15 amino acids. CDR1 is GTSNPN, CDR2 SVGIG, per germline (reference sequence). The chain's CDR3 is CAWSPYPGDARPQHF. DNA for the CDR3: TGTGCCTGGAGCCCGTACCCAGGGGACGCTAGGCCCCAGCATTTT.

The chain recombines TRBV7-3 with TRBJ2-1, with TRBD2 matching 13 bases. CDR3 length equals 15 residues. The V and J ends lost 3 bases and 7 bases, in that order; junction bases with no gene match: 3. Germline CDR1 is SGHTA and CDR2 is FQGTGA. The CDR3 loop is CASSFTSGRGNEQFF. The CDR3, as DNA: TGTGCCAGCAGCTTTACTAGCGGGAGGGGTAATGAGCAGTTCTTC. Combining the CDR3 with reference TRBV7-3 and TRBJ2-1 gives the whole variable domain GAGVSQTPSNKVTEKGKYVELRCDPISGHTALYWYRQSLGQGPEFLIYFQGTGAADDSGLPNDRFFAVRPEGSVSTLKIQRTERGDSAVYLCASSFTSGRGNEQFFGPGTRLTVL.

The V call is TRBV5-1, the J call TRBJ1-4; 8 nucleotides line up with TRBD1. V gave up 4 bases and J gave up 3 bases; unmatched junction bases: 8. The CDR3 spans 16 residues. CDR1 and CDR2 (germline): SGHRS, YFSETQ. The CDR3 coding sequence is TGCGCCAGCAGCCGAGGACAGGGAGGTTCTAATGAAAAACTGTTTTTT. This codes for CASSRGQGGSNEKLFF.